Below are 10 T cell receptor beta chains sequenced from a single sample in a study of T cell responses to AZD1222 COVID-19 vaccine. Libraries were prepared by immunoSEQ multiplex PCR; TCRdb keeps only in-frame clonotypes and omits some of them. Of about 160,000 clones listed, around 93% were seen once; the top ten hold approximately 2%. Sample: peripheral blood, taken on day 0 of AZD1222 vaccination. Receptors originate from an adult in good health.

The chain carries TRBV11-2 and TRBJ1-1; D not resolved. Germline V gene lookup returns CDR1 SGHAT and CDR2 FQNNGV. This CDR3 has 14 amino acids. Trimming left V 4 bases short and J 1 base short, with 10 bases between. CDR3 sequence: CASSSTTGNTEAFF. CDR3 DNA sequence: TGTGCCAGCAGCTCGACAACCGGGAACACTGAAGCTTTCTTT.

The genes are TRBV7-9 and TRBJ1-2, with unresolved D. The CDR3 is 12 amino acids. The V gene lost 6 bases and the J gene lost 1 base, with 6 bases spanning the gap. Germline CDR1 reads SEHNR; CDR2 reads FQNEAQ (reference sequence). CDR3 sequence (DNA): TGTGCCAGCAGGATCGGTAACTATGGCTACACCTTC. It codes for CASRIGNYGYTF.

The CDR3 region is CASSSGLAVIQETQYF. CDR3 DNA sequence: TGTGCCAGCAGCAGCGGACTAGCGGTGATTCAAGAGACCCAGTACTTC. This rearrangement joins TRBV7-9 to TRBJ2-5, with 10 positions matching TRBD2. Germline V gene lookup returns CDR1 SEHNR and CDR2 FQNEAQ (reference sequence). V trimming: 5 bases; J trimming: 2 bases; junction bases outside the gene matches: 8. The CDR3 contains 16 residues.

This clone was counted a single time. The genes are TRBV6-1 and TRBJ2-7; D is perhaps TRBD2 (7 bases). Germline assignment: CDR1 MNHNS and CDR2 SASEGT. The V end lost 1 base, the J end lost 3 bases, and 16 bases lay between the germline ends. This CDR3 is 16 amino acids long. DNA of the CDR3: TGTGCCAGCAGTGAAGGATCCGGGGGGCCCAACTACGAGCAGTACTTC. Translated, it gives CASSEGSGGPNYEQYF.

This clone occurred once. The chain is built from TRBV30 and TRBJ1-1; no clear D gene. CDR1 is GTSNPN, CDR2 SVGIG, per germline (reference sequence). This CDR3 is built from 16 residues. V lost 3 bases and J lost 3, with 20 bases in between. CDR3 coding DNA: TGTGCCTGGAGAAATGGACCCAACTCACTACACACTGAAGCTTTCTTT. It yields the protein CAWRNGPNSLHTEAFF.

The chain recombines TRBV5-1 with TRBJ1-1; weak D call: TRBD1 (5 bases). This CDR3 is built from 14 residues. Trimming cost V 3 bases and J 2 bases, with 11 bases left between them. The germline gives CDR1 SGHRS, CDR2 YFSETQ. DNA for the CDR3: TGCGCCAGCAGCTCAGACAGATTTAACACTGAAGCTTTCTTT. It codes for CASSSDRFNTEAFF.

The chain uses TRBV7-8 and TRBJ2-7, with 12 bases matching TRBD2. V lost 4 bases, J lost 3 bases, and 1 base stayed unmatched. This CDR3 spans 14 amino acids. The germline V gene has CDR1 SGHVS and CDR2 FQNEAQ. The CDR3 here is CASSSSGGGYEQYF. In DNA form, the CDR3 reads TGTGCCAGCAGCTCTAGCGGGGGGGGCTACGAGCAGTACTTC.

This clone was seen only a few times. This chain joins TRBV27 and TRBJ1-5; no definite D call. Looked up from germline, CDR1 is MNHEY and CDR2 is SMNVEV (reference sequence). The CDR3 runs 16 residues. With 2 bases removed from V and 2 bases from J, the gap between germline ends came to 13 bases. CDR3 amino acids: CASSLAGNPGNQPQHF. The CDR3 bases are TGTGCCAGCAGTTTAGCCGGGAACCCGGGCAATCAGCCCCAGCATTTT.

The genes are TRBV12-3 or TRBV12-4 and TRBJ1-1; D gene ambiguous. The CDR3 consists of 11 residues. Trimming took off 5 bases at V and 6 bases at J, with 7 bases between the two ends. This CDR3 is CASSRRAEAFF. The CDR3 DNA reads as TGTGCCAGCAGTCGGAGAGCTGAAGCTTTCTTT.

This chain connects TRBV19 to TRBJ2-2, with D possibly matching TRBD2 (5 bases). Between the trimmed V and J ends, which lost 3 bases and 6 bases, there was a span of 14 bases. This CDR3 is 15 amino acids long. Per the germline V gene, CDR1 is LNHDA and CDR2 is SQIVND (reference sequence). This CDR3 reads CASSIRLGIAGELFF. CDR3 DNA: TGTGCCAGTAGTATCCGGCTCGGGATCGCCGGGGAGCTGTTTTTT.